What follows are 24 T cell receptor beta chains derived from one specimen sequenced in a study of neoadjuvant anti-PD-1 for oral cavity cancer (dated by TCRdb to the early 2020s). Read against the paper, the sample's time point label means: after neoadjuvant nivolumab, at surgical resection. Libraries were built with the immunoSEQ multiplex PCR assay. As stored in TCRdb, this immuneACCESS dataset retains in-frame rearrangements with V and J assigned. A fraction of the clones does not appear; measured against another copy, unresolved V genes explain less than half of the discrepancy, and the remainder lacks a known reason. In all, the sample holds roughly 68,000 clones, and less than 90% of those were seen once. The ten top clones hold 2.5% to 3% of the sample. The sample consisted of PBMCs, taken after nivolumab (anti-PD-1) treatment. The receptors stem from a person between 40 and 85 years old with oral cavity squamous cell carcinoma.

V is TRBV5-1 and J is TRBJ2-5; 7 bases are shared with TRBD1. The CDR3 totals 14 residues. Germline loops: CDR1 SGHRS, CDR2 YFSETQ. V trimming: 4 bases; J trimming: 4 bases; junction bases outside the gene matches: 7. The CDR3 nucleotides are TGCGCCAGCAGCGCAGTACAGGGGCGAGAGACCCAGTACTTC. This gives the protein CASSAVQGRETQYF. The full variable domain, rest sourced from reference TRBV5-1 and TRBJ2-5, is KAGVTQTPRYLIKTRGQQVTLSCSPISGHRSVSWYQQTPGQGLQFLFEYFSETQRNKGNFPGRFSGRQFSNSRSEMNVSTLELGDSALYLCASSAVQGRETQYFGPGTRLLVL.

This chain joins TRBV5-1 and TRBJ1-1; 8 nucleotides align to TRBD1. Trimming removed 4 bases from V and 2 bases from J; junction bases left unmatched: 10. There are 16 residues in the CDR3. The V gene's germline CDR1 is SGHRS and CDR2 YFSETQ. CDR3 DNA: TGCGCCAGCAGCCCTAACGGACAGGGAGTAAACACTGAAGCTTTCTTT. This translates into CASSPNGQGVNTEAFF.

The chain couples TRBV6-5 to TRBJ1-6; no clear D. CDR3 length equals 15 residues. CDR1 is MNHEY and CDR2 is SVGAGI in the germline V gene. Trimming shortened V by 0 bases and J by 6 bases, and 9 bases separated the two germline ends. For the CDR3, the DNA is TGTGCCAGCAGTTACTCGAGCCCTTTTAATTCACCCCTCCACTTT. Its protein product is CASSYSSPFNSPLHF.

The gene calls are TRBV19 and TRBJ1-1, with D hard to call. This CDR3 is 11 amino acids long. CDR1 LNHDA and CDR2 SQIVND come from the germline V gene (reference sequence). V lost 3 bases and J 3 bases, leaving 2 bases between the germline ends. The CDR3 is CASSMYTEAFF. Written as DNA, the CDR3 is TGTGCCAGTAGTATGTACACTGAAGCTTTCTTT. Complete variable domain (other parts from reference TRBV19 and TRBJ1-1): DGGITQSPKYLFRKEGQNVTLSCEQNLNHDAMYWYRQDPGQGLRLIYYSQIVNDFQKGDIAEGYSVSREKKESFPLTVTSAQKNPTAFYLCASSMYTEAFFGQGTRLTVV.

The chain uses TRBV30 and TRBJ2-3, with 10 bases aligning to TRBD2. CDR3 length: 16 amino acids. V lost 0 bases, J lost 3 bases, and 6 bases stayed unmatched. CDR1 GTSNPN and CDR2 SVGIG come from the germline V gene (reference sequence). The CDR3 is CAWSVRVAGGTDTQYF. In DNA form, the CDR3 reads TGTGCCTGGAGTGTACGGGTAGCGGGGGGAACAGATACGCAGTATTTT.

The chain combines TRBV30 with TRBJ1-1; TRBD1 is a possible D gene (5 bases). Germline V CDR1 and CDR2: GTSNPN, SVGIG (reference sequence). CDR3 length: 13 residues. The ends were cut back, 5 bases at V and 4 bases at J, with 14 bases in the middle. The CDR3: CAWGLEGSTEAFF. CDR3 DNA sequence: TGTGCCTGGGGGCTGGAGGGGAGCACTGAAGCTTTCTTT.

CDR3 bases: TGTGCCAGCCCCCGGGACAGGGCGGACTATGGCTACACCTTC. Translation gives CASPRDRADYGYTF. This sequence joins TRBV2 and TRBJ1-2; 9 bases line up with TRBD1. Germline V gene sequence: CDR1 SNHLY, CDR2 FYNNEI. The CDR3 is 14 residues long. The junction had 7 bases not matched to a gene; V was cut back by 8 bases and J by 3 bases.

Of note for this clone: The sample holds other DNA sequences that translate to the same CDR3. The chain employs TRBV30 and TRBJ2-6; D not certain. CDR1 is GTSNPN, CDR2 SVGIG, per germline (reference sequence). This CDR3 comprises 15 residues. Trimming stripped 0 bases from V and 1 base from J, with 7 bases between. In DNA, the CDR3 is TGTGCCTGGAGTGTACTAAGGTCTGGGGCCAACGTCCTGACTTTC. This translates into CAWSVLRSGANVLTF.

The gene calls are TRBV6-1 and TRBJ1-2; maybe TRBD1 (6 bases). Looked up from germline, CDR1 is MNHNS and CDR2 is SASEGT. The CDR3 totals 14 residues. V lost 6 bases and J lost 5, with 16 bases in between. CDR3 protein: CASRPTGTKYGYTF. The CDR3 DNA reads TGTGCCAGCAGACCGACCGGGACAAAATATGGCTACACCTTC.

This chain uses TRBV2 with TRBJ2-4, with 9 bases identical to TRBD2. V was clipped by 7 bases and J by 6 bases; unmatched bases: 7. Germline lookup yields CDR1 SNHLY and CDR2 FYNNEI. CDR3 length: 14 residues. The CDR3 sequence is CASTEGRGGNIQYF. The DNA for the CDR3 is TGTGCCAGCACCGAAGGGCGGGGGGGAAACATTCAGTACTTC.

CDR3 region: CTSSQVVQATNEKLFF. The CDR3 DNA is TGCACCAGCAGCCAAGTAGTCCAGGCAACTAATGAAAAACTGTTTTTT. V gene TRBV1 combines with J gene TRBJ1-4; TRBD1 was called by the table and not checked on the DNA. TRBV1 counts as a pseudogene. This CDR3 spans 16 amino acids.

CDR3 in amino acids: CASSVEPGKRPGANVLTF. As DNA, the CDR3 is TGTGCCAGCAGCGTAGAACCGGGAAAGCGACCTGGGGCCAACGTCCTGACTTTC. V gene TRBV9 combines with J gene TRBJ2-6, with D tentatively TRBD2 (5 bases). The CDR3 sequence is 18 residues long. Germline CDR1 and CDR2: SGDLS and YYNGEE. V was pared by 0 bases and J by 2 bases, with 15 bases between.

This clone was observed a handful of times. This rearrangement joins TRBV29-1 to TRBJ2-7; 7 bases fit TRBD1. Germline CDR1 reads SQVTM; CDR2 reads ANQGSEA. V trimming: 5 bases; J trimming: 0 bases; junction bases outside the gene matches: 7. This CDR3 has 14 residues. The CDR3 reads CSVYTGQNSYEQYF. DNA of the CDR3: TGCAGCGTTTACACGGGACAGAACTCCTACGAGCAGTACTTC.

This clone was detected a few times. The chain combines TRBV30 with TRBJ2-6; no reliable D call. The CDR3 has 15 residues. Germline CDR1 GTSNPN, CDR2 SVGIG (reference sequence). The germline V and J ends were trimmed by 0 bases and 0 bases, with 6 bases remaining between them. The CDR3 here is CAWSVALSGANVLTF. In DNA, the CDR3 is TGTGCCTGGAGTGTAGCCCTCTCTGGGGCCAACGTCCTGACTTTC.

The CDR3 nucleotides read TGTGCCAGCAGCAGGTTACAGGGTGAGGTTGGCACAGATACGCAGTATTTT. As protein: CASSRLQGEVGTDTQYF. The rearrangement links TRBV5-4 to TRBJ2-3; the D gene is possibly TRBD1 (6 bases). Germline CDR1 and CDR2: SGHNT and YYREEE (reference sequence). This CDR3 contains 17 residues. V gave up 4 bases and J gave up 1 base, with 19 bases separating them. The whole variable domain, remainder taken from reference TRBV5-4 and TRBJ2-3, is ETGVTQSPTHLIKTRGQQVTLRCSSQSGHNTVSWYQQALGQGPQFIFQYYREEENGRGNFPPRFSGLQFPNYSSELNVNALELDDSALYLCASSRLQGEVGTDTQYFGPGTRLTVL.

The chain recombines TRBV9 with TRBJ1-4; D remains unclear. Germline V gene sequence: CDR1 SGDLS, CDR2 YYNGEE. CDR3 length: 14 residues. V was trimmed by 7 bases and J by 4 bases, leaving 14 bases between them. The CDR3 is CASSSSGSNEKLFF. The DNA of the CDR3 is TGTGCCAGCTCAAGTTCCGGGAGTAATGAAAAACTGTTTTTT.

The rearrangement uses TRBV27 and TRBJ1-1, with D maybe TRBD1 (5 bases). The V end was cut by 6 bases, the J end by 4 bases, with 18 bases between. Germline lookup yields CDR1 MNHEY and CDR2 SMNVEV (reference sequence). The CDR3 length is 15 residues. The DNA for the CDR3 is TGTGCCAGCAGCCCGGGACTACGGTTTCGCACTGAAGCTTTCTTT. Translating gives CASSPGLRFRTEAFF.

The chain is built from TRBV2 and TRBJ1-2; the D is unclear. The CDR3 runs to 12 residues. V was shortened by 2 bases and J by 6 bases, with 7 bases between the two germline ends. Germline CDR1 reads SNHLY; CDR2 reads FYNNEI. The CDR3 sequence is CASSELPNGYTF. CDR3 DNA sequence: TGTGCCAGCAGTGAACTACCCAATGGCTACACCTTC.

This clone was observed a single time. The rearrangement uses TRBV5-1 and TRBJ1-1, with D hard to call. The CDR3 extends over 13 amino acids. Trimming stripped 2 bases from V and 0 bases from J, with 5 bases between. The germline V gene encodes CDR1 SGHRS and CDR2 YFSETQ. CDR3 nucleotide sequence: TGCGCCAGCAGCTTTGGGCTGAACACTGAAGCTTTCTTT. Translating gives CASSFGLNTEAFF.

This chain connects TRBV29-1 to TRBJ2-3; 8 bases fit TRBD1. Trimming at V came to 4 bases and at J to 6 bases, leaving 6 bases not matched to a gene. From germline, CDR1 is SQVTM and CDR2 ANQGSEA. The CDR3 sequence is 13 residues long. CDR3 bases: TGCAGCGTTGGACGGACAGGGAGGGATACGCAGTATTTT. Its translation is CSVGRTGRDTQYF.

This clone has just one count. The gene calls are TRBV29-1 and TRBJ2-4; 8 bases are shared with TRBD1. The J segment lost 3 bases and the V segment lost 6 bases, leaving 13 bases of the junction unmatched. This CDR3 is built from 16 residues. Germline V gene data show CDR1 as SQVTM and CDR2 as ANQGSEA. The CDR3, as DNA: TGCAGCGTCCTCGGACAGGGAAAGCTGGTCAAAAACATTCAGTACTTC. This translates into CSVLGQGKLVKNIQYF.

V is TRBV6-1 and J is TRBJ1-5, with D uncertain. Looked up from germline, CDR1 is MNHNS and CDR2 is SASEGT. V was cut by 8 bases and J by 11 bases, with 16 bases left in between. The CDR3 runs 12 residues. CDR3 sequence (DNA): TGTGCCAGCGACGCGAACTCCCTGTCCCAGCATTTT. This translates into CASDANSLSQHF.

The chain combines TRBV27 with TRBJ1-2; D uncertain. This CDR3 comprises 13 residues. Germline V CDR1 and CDR2: MNHEY, SMNVEV (reference sequence). V lost 2 bases to trimming and J lost 8 bases, with 12 bases between them. The CDR3 here is CASSLREDRGYTF. CDR3 nucleotides: TGTGCCAGCAGTTTAAGGGAAGATCGGGGCTACACCTTC.

This clone was seen only once. The CDR3 region has the DNA TGTGCCAGCAGCTTGGACGGGGGGGAGCTGTTTTTT. This encodes CASSLDGGELFF. This rearrangement joins TRBV5-8 to TRBJ2-2; no clear D. Looked up from germline, CDR1 is SGHTS and CDR2 is YDEGEE. The V end was cut by 0 bases, the J end by 8 bases, with 5 bases between. The CDR3 contains 12 residues.